The entry below describes one T cell receptor (beta chain). Looked up from germline, CDR1 is SGHTA and CDR2 is FQGTGA. The V gene lost 2 bases and the J gene lost 9 bases, with 11 bases spanning the gap. This CDR3 comprises 13 residues. Using immunoSEQ multiplex PCR, the repertoire was profiled, and TCRdb retains in-frame clones only, with some absent. The sample holds 180,000 or so clones, about 85% seen once. The sample is drawn from a study of blood T cell repertoires in COVID-19. Sequenced sample: peripheral blood. The TCR originated in a woman of 80 years or more with acute or convalescent COVID-19. The chain recombines TRBV7-3 with TRBJ2-1; D remains ambiguous. As DNA, the CDR3 is TGTGCCAGCAGCTTATCAGGTTCTGCTGAGCAGTTCTTC. This encodes CASSLSGSAEQFF.